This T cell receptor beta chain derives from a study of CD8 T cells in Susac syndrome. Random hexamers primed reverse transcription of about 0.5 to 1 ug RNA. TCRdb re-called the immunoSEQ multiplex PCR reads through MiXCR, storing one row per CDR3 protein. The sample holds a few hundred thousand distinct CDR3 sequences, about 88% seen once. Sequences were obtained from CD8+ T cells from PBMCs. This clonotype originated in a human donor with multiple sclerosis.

CDR3 sequence (DNA): TGTGCCAGCAGGGATAGGGGTTTGGCTGAAGCTTTCTTT. Translating gives CASRDRGLAEAFF. V is TRBV12-3 or TRBV12-4 and J is TRBJ1-1, with D tentatively TRBD1 (5 bases). Trimming removed 6 bases at V and 6 bases at J, with 14 bases between. This CDR3 comprises 13 residues.